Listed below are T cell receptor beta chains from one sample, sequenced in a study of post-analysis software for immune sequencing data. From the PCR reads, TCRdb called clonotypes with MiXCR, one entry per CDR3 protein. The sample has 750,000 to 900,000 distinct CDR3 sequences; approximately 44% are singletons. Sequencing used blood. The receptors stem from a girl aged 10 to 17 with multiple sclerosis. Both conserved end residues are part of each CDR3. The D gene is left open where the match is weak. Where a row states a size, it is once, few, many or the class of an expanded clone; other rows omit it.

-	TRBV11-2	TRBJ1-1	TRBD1	TGTGCCAGCAGCCCCCGGGACAGGGAGCTCCTGAACACTGAAGCTTTCTTT	CASSPRDRELLNTEAFF
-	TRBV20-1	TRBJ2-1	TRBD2	TGCAGTGCTCGCGGACTAGCGAAACACAATGAGCAGTTCTTC	CSARGLAKHNEQFF
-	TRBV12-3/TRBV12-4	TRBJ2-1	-	TGTGCCAGCAGTCCGTACTCCAAAAGAATCTACAATGAGCAGTTCTTC	CASSPYSKRIYNEQFF
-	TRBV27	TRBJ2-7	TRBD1	TGTGCCAGCGGTTGGAGACAGGGGATCGAGCAGTACTTC	CASGWRQGIEQYF
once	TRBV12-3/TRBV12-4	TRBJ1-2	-	TGTGCCAGCAGTCCGAGAGGGACCTGGGGCTACACCTTC	CASSPRGTWGYTF
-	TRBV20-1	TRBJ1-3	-	TGCAGTGCTAGAGCCTTGGACAGTCACAACACCATATATTTT	CSARALDSHNTIYF
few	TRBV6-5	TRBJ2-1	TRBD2	TGTGCCAGCAGTAAGGAGGGACTACGGCCCTACAATGAGCAGTTCTTC	CASSKEGLRPYNEQFF
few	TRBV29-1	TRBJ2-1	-	TGCAGCGTTGATATAGTCGGTGATGAGCAGTTCTTC	CSVDIVGDEQFF
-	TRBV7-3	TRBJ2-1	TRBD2	TGTGCCAGCAGCCTAACCGGACTAGCGGGAGGGGGCTATGGGTACAATGAGCAGTTCTTC	CASSLTGLAGGGYGYNEQFF
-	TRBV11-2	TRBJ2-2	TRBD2	TGTGCCAGCAGCTCAAGGACTAGGGGAACCGGGGAGCTGTTTTTT	CASSSRTRGTGELFF
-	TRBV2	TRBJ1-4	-	TGTGCCAGCAGTGAGGATGGACTTCGGAGCCGAGCTGAAAAACTGTTTTTT	CASSEDGLRSRAEKLFF
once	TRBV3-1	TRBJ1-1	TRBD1	TGTGCCAGCAGCCAGAGAAGCGGACAGGGGGCAGGCACTGAAGCTTTCTTT	CASSQRSGQGAGTEAFF
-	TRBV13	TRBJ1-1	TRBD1	TGTGCCAGCAGCTCCCTTCGGACAGGCAAGGAGATAGGAGCTTTCTTT	CASSSLRTGKEIGAFF
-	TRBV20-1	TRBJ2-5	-	TGCAGTGCTAGAGGTTCCGCCAGCCAAGAGACCCAGTACTTC	CSARGSASQETQYF
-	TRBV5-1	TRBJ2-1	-	TGCGCCAGCAGCTCGCGCCGGGGGCGGGACCGTGGCAATGAGCAGTTCTTC	CASSSRRGRDRGNEQFF
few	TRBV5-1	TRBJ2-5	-	TGCGCCAGCAGCTTGGCCTCGGGCATGGAGACCCAGTACTTC	CASSLASGMETQYF
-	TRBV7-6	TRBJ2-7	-	TGTGCCAGCAGCCCTATCGCGGGGGCGAGCGAGCAGTACTTC	CASSPIAGASEQYF
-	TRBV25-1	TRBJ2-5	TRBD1	TGTGCCAGCAGTGAAACAAACAGGGGCGGAGAGACCCAGTACTTC	CASSETNRGGETQYF
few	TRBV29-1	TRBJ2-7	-	TGCAGCGTTGAGGGGTTAGGGACAACGATAGACGAGCAGTACTTC	CSVEGLGTTIDEQYF
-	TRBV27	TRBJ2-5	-	TGTGCCAGCAGAGGATTGGGGCAAGAGACCCAGTACTTC	CASRGLGQETQYF
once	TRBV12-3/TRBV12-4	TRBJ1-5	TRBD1	TGTGCCAGCAGCCTGACAGGGTTTGAAATGGGCAATCAGCCCCAGCATTTT	CASSLTGFEMGNQPQHF
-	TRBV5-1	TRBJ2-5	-	TGCGTCAGCAGCTTGGGAGGTAGGGGACAAGAGACCCAGTACTTC	CVSSLGGRGQETQYF